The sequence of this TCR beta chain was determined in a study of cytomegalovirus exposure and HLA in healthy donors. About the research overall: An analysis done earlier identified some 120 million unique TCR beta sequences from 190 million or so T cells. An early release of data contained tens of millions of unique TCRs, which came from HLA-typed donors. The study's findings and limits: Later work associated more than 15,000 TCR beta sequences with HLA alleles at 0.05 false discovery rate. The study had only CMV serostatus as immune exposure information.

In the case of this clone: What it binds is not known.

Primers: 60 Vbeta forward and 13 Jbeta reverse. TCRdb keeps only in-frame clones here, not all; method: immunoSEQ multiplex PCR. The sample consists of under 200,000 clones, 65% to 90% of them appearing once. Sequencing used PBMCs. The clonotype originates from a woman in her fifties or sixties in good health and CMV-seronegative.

CDR3 bases: TGTGCCAGCAGTTTAACTCCCGGGGACACTGAAGCTTTCTTT. Translating gives CASSLTPGDTEAFF. The chain employs TRBV27 and TRBJ1-1; D is uncertain. Trimming took 2 bases from V and 3 from J, leaving 10 bases between them. The CDR3 consists of 14 residues. Germline V gives CDR1 MNHEY, CDR2 SMNVEV (reference sequence).